This entry concerns a single T cell receptor (beta chain). The antigen remains undetermined. V was trimmed by 4 bases and J by 1 base, leaving 10 bases between them. This CDR3 has 13 amino acids. Germline CDR1 GTSNPN, CDR2 SVGIG (reference sequence). The data stem from a study of shared clonotypes between healthy human individuals. Clones were sequenced by immunoSEQ multiplex PCR, and TCRdb holds only the in-frame ones, with some missing. Of about 2.4 million clones in the sample, more than 85% were seen once. General study results and limits: In contrast to clonotypes shared by all four donors, non-shared clonotypes had lower generation probabilities.

V usage is TRBV30 and J usage is TRBJ1-2; unclear D gene. Sequencing used naive CD4+ T cells from PBMCs. Subset specified: CD45RA+ positively selected. This receptor was identified in a man in his late teens or twenties in good health. Some clones in this sample may be carry-over from other donors' samples. CDR3 protein: CAWMVSNNYGYTF. The CDR3 DNA sequence: TGTGCCTGGATGGTCAGTAATAACTATGGCTACACCTTC.